This entry describes one T cell receptor (beta chain). This sample was taken from a study of B cell selection in AIRE deficiency. CDR1 is SGHKS and CDR2 is YYEKEE in the germline V gene (reference sequence). This CDR3 has 17 residues. The junction had 16 bases not matched to a gene; V was cut back by 5 bases and J by 2 bases. The regulatory T cell sort gate was CD4+CD25hiCD127low/negative. The method was immunoSEQ multiplex PCR; TCRdb's version includes in-frame clones alone and lacks a portion of them. The table records 20,000 to 25,000 clones, approximately 94% of them present only once. Sequenced input: Tregs sorted from PBMCs. The receptor comes from a human donor with AIRE deficiency. V gene TRBV5-5 combines with J gene TRBJ2-7, with 7 bases matching TRBD2. The CDR3 bases are TGTGCCAGCAGGCCGGGAGGACCCTGGACCAGAGCCTACGAGCAGTACTTC. Amino acids: CASRPGGPWTRAYEQYF.